The 5 T cell receptor beta chains in this list originate from one sample, sequenced in a study of cytomegalovirus exposure and HLA in healthy donors. The PCR had 60 Vbeta and 13 Jbeta primers. The repertoire was sequenced with immunoSEQ multiplex PCR; TCRdb's copy has only in-frame clones and lacks some. This repertoire shows about 150,000 clones, approximately 80% found once; its top ten account for 1.2%. The specimen was PBMCs. All receptors derive from a boy aged 2 to 10 in good health and CMV-seronegative.

The V call is TRBV30, the J call TRBJ1-3, with TRBD1 identical over 10 bases. Germline V lookup: CDR1 GTSNPN, CDR2 SVGIG (reference sequence). The V gene end was trimmed by 4 bases and the J gene end by 2 bases; junction bases not matched to a gene: 2. This CDR3 spans 14 amino acids. CDR3 DNA sequence: TGTGCCTGGAATGGACAGGGGGCTGGAAACACCATATATTTT. Translated, it gives CAWNGQGAGNTIYF.

V is TRBV6-5 and J is TRBJ1-1; D ambiguous. The length of the CDR3 is 15 residues. CDR1 MNHEY and CDR2 SVGAGI come from the germline V gene. Trimming took 2 bases from V and 0 from J, leaving 10 bases between them. The CDR3 is CASSYAAGVNTEAFF. In DNA form, the CDR3 reads TGTGCCAGCAGTTACGCGGCCGGGGTGAACACTGAAGCTTTCTTT.

This chain links TRBV5-6 with TRBJ2-2, with D unclear. Trimming removed 4 bases from V and 5 bases from J, with 3 bases in between. This CDR3 has 11 residues. Germline CDR1 SGHDT, CDR2 YYEEEE. The CDR3 loop reads CASSTTGELFF. The CDR3 DNA sequence: TGTGCCAGCAGCACAACCGGGGAGCTGTTTTTT.

This chain links TRBV5-6 with TRBJ2-7, with D possibly being TRBD2 (6 bases). V was pared by 1 base and J by 4 bases, with 15 bases between. Germline CDR1 and CDR2: SGHDT and YYEEEE. This CDR3 region has 15 residues. The CDR3 sequence is CASSLRQTGGYEQYF. The CDR3 DNA reads as TGTGCCAGCAGCTTGAGACAGACTGGGGGGTACGAGCAGTACTTC. The whole variable domain, remainder taken from reference TRBV5-6 and TRBJ2-7, is DAGVTQSPTHLIKTRGQQVTLRCSPKSGHDTVSWYQQALGQGPQFIFQYYEEEERQRGNFPDRFSGHQFPNYSSELNVNALLLGDSALYLCASSLRQTGGYEQYFGPGTRLTVT.

J is TRBJ2-7 and V is TRBV18; weak D call: TRBD1 (6 bases). V was shortened by 3 bases and J by 0 bases, with 15 bases between the two germline ends. Germline V CDR1 and CDR2: KGHSH, LQKENI. The CDR3 is 16 residues long. CDR3 nucleotides: TGTGCCAGCTCACCGAAGGGGACATCGAGCTCCTACGAGCAGTACGTC. This encodes CASSPKGTSSSYEQYV.